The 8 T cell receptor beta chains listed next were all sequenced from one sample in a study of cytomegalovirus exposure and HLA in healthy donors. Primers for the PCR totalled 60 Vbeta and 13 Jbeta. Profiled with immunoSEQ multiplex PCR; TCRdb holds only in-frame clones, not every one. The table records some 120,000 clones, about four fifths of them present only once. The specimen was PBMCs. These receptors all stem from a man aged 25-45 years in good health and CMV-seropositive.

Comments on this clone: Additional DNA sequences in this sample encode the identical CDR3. Here the CDR3 reads CATFNPTGEKLFF. The CDR3 DNA is TGTGCCACCTTTAATCCGACGGGTGAAAAACTGTTTTTT. This chain links TRBV15 with TRBJ1-4; D is uncertain. Trimming shortened V by 8 bases and J by 7 bases, and 14 bases separated the two germline ends. Germline assignment: CDR1 LNHNV and CDR2 YYDKDF (reference sequence). The CDR3 runs 13 residues.

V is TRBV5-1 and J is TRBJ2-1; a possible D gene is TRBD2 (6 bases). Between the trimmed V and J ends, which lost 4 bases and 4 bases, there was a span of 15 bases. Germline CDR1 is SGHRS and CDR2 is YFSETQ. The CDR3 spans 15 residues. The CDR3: CASSIGASAYNEQFF. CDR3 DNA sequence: TGCGCCAGCAGCATTGGGGCTAGCGCGTACAATGAGCAGTTCTTC.

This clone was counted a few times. The CDR3 loop reads CASSIRTIRQGGGLAGSEQFF. The CDR3 nucleotides read TGTGCCAGTAGTATCCGGACTATTCGGCAGGGGGGAGGACTAGCGGGCAGTGAGCAGTTCTTC. This chain connects TRBV19 to TRBJ2-1; 11 bases agree with TRBD2. The germline V gene has CDR1 LNHDA and CDR2 SQIVND (reference sequence). V was clipped by 3 bases and J by 9 bases; unmatched bases: 25. The length of the CDR3 is 21 residues.

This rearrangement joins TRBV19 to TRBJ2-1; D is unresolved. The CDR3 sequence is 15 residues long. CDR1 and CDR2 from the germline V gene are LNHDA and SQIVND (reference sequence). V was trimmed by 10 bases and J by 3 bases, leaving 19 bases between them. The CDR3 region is CATSPLAVHYNEQFF. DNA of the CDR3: TGTGCCACCTCCCCCCTGGCGGTACACTACAATGAGCAGTTCTTC.

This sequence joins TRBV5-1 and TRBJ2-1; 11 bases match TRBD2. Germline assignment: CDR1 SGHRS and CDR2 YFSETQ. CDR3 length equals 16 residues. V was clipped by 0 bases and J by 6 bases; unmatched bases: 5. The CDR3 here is CASSLVPSGGSNEQFF. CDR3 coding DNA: TGCGCCAGCAGCTTGGTGCCTAGCGGGGGGAGCAATGAGCAGTTCTTC. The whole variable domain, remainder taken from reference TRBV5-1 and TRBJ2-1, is KAGVTQTPRYLIKTRGQQVTLSCSPISGHRSVSWYQQTPGQGLQFLFEYFSETQRNKGNFPGRFSGRQFSNSRSEMNVSTLELGDSALYLCASSLVPSGGSNEQFFGPGTRLTVL.

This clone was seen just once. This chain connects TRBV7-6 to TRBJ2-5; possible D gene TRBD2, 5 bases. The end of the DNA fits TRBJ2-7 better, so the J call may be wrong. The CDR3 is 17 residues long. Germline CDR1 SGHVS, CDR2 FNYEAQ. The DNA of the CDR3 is TGTGCCAGCAGCACGTGGTTCGGGGAGAGCCCGACCTACGAGCAGTACTTC. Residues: CASSTWFGESPTYEQYF.

For the CDR3, the DNA is TGTGCCAGCAGCCCCCAGGGGGATACGCAGTATTTT. Amino acids: CASSPQGDTQYF. The chain links TRBV11-2 to TRBJ2-3, with D perhaps matching TRBD1 (6 bases). V was clipped by 5 bases and J by 6 bases, with 9 bases between them. The length of the CDR3 is 12 residues. Per the germline V gene, CDR1 is SGHAT and CDR2 is FQNNGV. The full variable domain, rest sourced from reference TRBV11-2 and TRBJ2-3, is EAGVAQSPRYKIIEKRQSVAFWCNPISGHATLYWYQQILGQGPKLLIQFQNNGVVDDSQLPKDRFSAERLKGVDSTLKIQPAKLEDSAVYLCASSPQGDTQYFGPGTRLTVL.

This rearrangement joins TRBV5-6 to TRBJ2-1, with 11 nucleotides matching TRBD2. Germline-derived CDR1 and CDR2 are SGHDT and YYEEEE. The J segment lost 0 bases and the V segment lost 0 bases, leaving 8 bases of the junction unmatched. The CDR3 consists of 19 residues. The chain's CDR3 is CASSLGPPTSGGSYNEQFF. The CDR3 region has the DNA TGTGCCAGCAGCTTGGGTCCACCCACTAGCGGGGGCTCCTACAATGAGCAGTTCTTC.